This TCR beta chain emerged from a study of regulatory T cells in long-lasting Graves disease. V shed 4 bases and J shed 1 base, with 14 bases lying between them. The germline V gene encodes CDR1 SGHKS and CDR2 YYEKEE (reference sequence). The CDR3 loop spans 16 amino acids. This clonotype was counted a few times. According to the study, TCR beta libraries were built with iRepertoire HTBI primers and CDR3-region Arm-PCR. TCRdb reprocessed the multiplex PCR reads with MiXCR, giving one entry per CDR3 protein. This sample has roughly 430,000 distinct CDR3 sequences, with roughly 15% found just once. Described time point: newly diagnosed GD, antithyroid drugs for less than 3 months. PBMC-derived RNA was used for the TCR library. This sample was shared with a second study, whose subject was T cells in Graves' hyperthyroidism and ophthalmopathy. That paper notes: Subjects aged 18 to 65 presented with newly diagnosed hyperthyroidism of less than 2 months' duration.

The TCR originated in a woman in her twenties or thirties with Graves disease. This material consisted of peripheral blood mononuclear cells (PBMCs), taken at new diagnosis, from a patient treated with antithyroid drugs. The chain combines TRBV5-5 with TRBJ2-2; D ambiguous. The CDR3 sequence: CASSPPVWKNTGELFF. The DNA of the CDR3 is TGTGCCAGCAGCCCTCCTGTGTGGAAGAACACCGGGGAGCTGTTTTTT.